Shown below are 25 T cell receptor beta chains from a single sample sequenced in a study of T cell responses to AZD1222 COVID-19 vaccine. Assay: immunoSEQ multiplex PCR; the TCRdb copy retains only in-frame clones and omits some. The sample contains over 95,000 clones, approximately 90% of which appear only once. The material was peripheral blood, obtained 28 days after the second AZD1222 dose. These receptor sequences come from an adult who received the AZD1222 COVID-19 vaccine.

The chain is built from TRBV5-1 and TRBJ2-3; 11 bases match TRBD2. Per germline, CDR1 SGHRS and CDR2 YFSETQ. V trimming: 3 bases; J trimming: 1 base; junction bases outside the gene matches: 1. The CDR3 runs 15 residues. CDR3 bases: TGCGCCAGCAGCTGGGGACTAGCGGGCACAGATACGCAGTATTTT. Protein product: CASSWGLAGTDTQYF.

In its sample, this clone was seen once. The chain carries TRBV27 and TRBJ2-2; D is uncertain. Trimming pared 7 bases from V and 8 bases from J, leaving 11 bases between. The CDR3 totals 12 residues. Germline V gives CDR1 MNHEY, CDR2 SMNVEV (reference sequence). CDR3 in DNA: TGTGCCAGCACTACCTTTTATGGGGAGCTGTTTTTT. It yields the protein CASTTFYGELFF.

The genes are TRBV11-2 and TRBJ2-7, with D perhaps matching TRBD1 or TRBD2 (5 bases each). CDR1 SGHAT and CDR2 FQNNGV come from the germline V gene. The V end lost 5 bases, the J end lost 0 bases, and 14 bases lay between the germline ends. CDR3 length: 15 residues. The CDR3 DNA reads as TGTGCCAGCAGCCCCATTACGGGACCCTCCTACGAGCAGTACTTC. This encodes CASSPITGPSYEQYF.

This clone was found once. The chain combines TRBV12-3 or TRBV12-4 with TRBJ1-4; a possible D gene is TRBD1 (5 bases). The CDR3 is made up of 12 amino acids. The germline V and J ends were trimmed by 5 bases and 9 bases, with 10 bases remaining between them. CDR3 amino acids: CASSQGYKKLFF. In DNA, the CDR3 is TGTGCCAGCAGTCAGGGTTACAAAAAACTGTTTTTT.

In DNA form, the CDR3 reads TGTGCCAGCAGCCTCCGCACAGATACGCAGTATTTT. Protein: CASSLRTDTQYF. V and J are TRBV11-3 and TRBJ2-3, with D unclear. Per the germline V gene, CDR1 is SGHNT and CDR2 is YENEEA. With 5 bases removed from V and 1 base from J, the gap between germline ends came to 4 bases. The CDR3 runs to 12 residues.

The rearrangement uses TRBV4-1 and TRBJ2-7; TRBD2 might be the D (6 bases). The CDR3 covers 12 residues. Germline CDR1 and CDR2: MGHRA and YSYEKL. The germline V and J ends were trimmed by 1 base and 5 bases, with 6 bases remaining between them. The CDR3 loop reads CASSQGGDEQYF. DNA of the CDR3: TGCGCCAGCAGCCAAGGCGGGGACGAGCAGTACTTC.

The chain employs TRBV7-8 and TRBJ2-6; D might be TRBD1 (6 bases). Per the germline V gene, CDR1 is SGHVS and CDR2 is FQNEAQ. CDR3 length equals 15 residues. With 3 bases removed from V and 4 bases from J, the gap between germline ends came to 10 bases. In nucleotides, the CDR3 is TGTGCCAGCAGCTTCACAGGGTCCGGGGCCAACGTCCTGACTTTC. Its protein product is CASSFTGSGANVLTF.

This clone was found a few times. The chain joins TRBV7-9 to TRBJ2-7, with a weak D call TRBD1 (6 bases). V shed 5 bases and J shed 3 bases, with 17 bases lying between them. From germline, CDR1 is SEHNR and CDR2 FQNEAQ (reference sequence). The CDR3 runs 15 residues. CDR3 nucleotides: TGTGCCAGCAGCCCGGGGACATATAGGAGCTACGAGCAGTACTTC. It yields the protein CASSPGTYRSYEQYF.

This chain uses TRBV7-2 with TRBJ2-2; 10 bases fit TRBD1. There are 15 residues in the CDR3. The V gene end was trimmed by 5 bases and the J gene end by 6 bases; junction bases not matched to a gene: 6. Germline-derived CDR1 and CDR2 are SGHTA and FQGNSA. The CDR3 is CASSPRQGAAGELFF. DNA of the CDR3: TGTGCCAGCAGCCCCAGACAGGGGGCGGCCGGGGAGCTGTTTTTT.

The chain joins TRBV7-9 to TRBJ1-5; no clear D. In germline, CDR1 is SEHNR, CDR2 FQNEAQ (reference sequence). Trimming stripped 0 bases from V and 7 bases from J, with 7 bases between. The CDR3 totals 13 residues. The CDR3 DNA reads TGTGCCAGCAGCTTAGCAGGTGGGCAGCCCCAGCATTTT. This gives the protein CASSLAGGQPQHF.

The rearrangement links TRBV19 to TRBJ2-5, with 9 bases fitting TRBD2. The germline CDR1 and CDR2 sequences are LNHDA and SQIVND (reference sequence). The CDR3 runs to 15 residues. With V trimmed by 5 bases and J by 2 bases, 6 bases remained unmatched. The CDR3, as DNA: TGTGCCAGTAGTTTCTCGACTAGCGGACAAGAGACCCAGTACTTC. Its protein product is CASSFSTSGQETQYF.

The CDR3 sequence is CASSLVIGELFF. The CDR3 nucleotides read TGTGCCAGCAGCTTGGTGATCGGGGAGCTGTTTTTT. This chain uses TRBV5-6 with TRBJ2-2, with unresolved D. Germline V CDR1 and CDR2: SGHDT, YYEEEE. V shed 0 bases and J shed 7 bases, with 4 bases lying between them. This CDR3 has 12 amino acids.

V and J are TRBV19 and TRBJ1-5, with D uncertain. The CDR3 runs 13 residues. CDR1 LNHDA and CDR2 SQIVND come from the germline V gene (reference sequence). Trimming removed 1 base at V and 7 bases at J, with 8 bases between. The CDR3 protein is CASSIGQQQPQHF. DNA for the CDR3: TGTGCCAGTAGTATAGGGCAGCAACAGCCCCAGCATTTT.

Concerning this clone: One end of the junction varies from germline; a read error may be responsible. The chain joins TRBV10-1 to TRBJ2-2; TRBD2 matches 9 bases. CDR1 WNHNN and CDR2 SYGVQD come from the germline V gene (reference sequence). This CDR3 region has 16 residues. The CDR3: CTSSSGSPPGSGELFF. The CDR3, as DNA: TGCACCAGCAGTAGCGGGAGCCCTCCGGGGAGCGGGGAGCTGTTTTTT.

The gene calls are TRBV25-1 and TRBJ1-1; 7 bases line up with TRBD1. CDR1 is MGHDK, CDR2 SYGVNS, per germline. The CDR3 is made up of 15 amino acids. J gave up 1 base and V 4 bases, and 6 bases lay outside the gene matches. The CDR3, as DNA: TGTGCCAGCAGTGGATCGACAGGGAAGAACACTGAAGCTTTCTTT. Its translation: CASSGSTGKNTEAFF.

This clone appeared once. The rearrangement joins TRBV9 to TRBJ1-1; 9 nucleotides match TRBD1. Trimming removed 3 bases from V and 2 bases from J; junction bases left unmatched: 5. Germline values: CDR1 SGDLS, CDR2 YYNGEE. This CDR3 comprises 15 residues. The CDR3 region has the DNA TGTGCCAGCAGCGCGCGGGGACAGGGTAACACTGAAGCTTTCTTT. It translates to CASSARGQGNTEAFF.

The chain carries TRBV5-1 and TRBJ2-1; 12 bases are shared with TRBD2. With V trimmed by 5 bases and J by 10 bases, 10 bases remained unmatched. Germline V gives CDR1 SGHRS, CDR2 YFSETQ. The CDR3 loop spans 15 amino acids. The CDR3 protein is CASSVDRTSGKEQFF. The DNA for the CDR3 is TGCGCCAGCAGTGTGGACAGGACTAGCGGGAAGGAGCAGTTCTTC.

The V and J genes are TRBV10-2 and TRBJ1-6, with D tentatively TRBD1 (5 bases). V lost 6 bases and J 9 bases, leaving 12 bases between the germline ends. Germline CDR1 reads WSHSY; CDR2 reads SAAADI. The length of the CDR3 is 13 residues. As DNA, the CDR3 is TGCGCCAGCAGAGCGGGACCCATTTCACCCCTCCACTTT. It yields the protein CASRAGPISPLHF.

The CDR3 DNA reads as TGTGCCAGCAGCCCCCAGACAGTGCGCGCTTTCTTT. Its translation: CASSPQTVRAFF. The rearrangement links TRBV7-9 to TRBJ1-1, with TRBD1 as a possible D gene (5 bases). In germline, CDR1 is SEHNR, CDR2 FQNEAQ (reference sequence). V was trimmed by 5 bases and J by 11 bases, leaving 15 bases between them. The CDR3 is made up of 12 amino acids.

V usage is TRBV19 and J usage is TRBJ2-2; 13 bases map to TRBD2. V was clipped by 7 bases and J by 5 bases; unmatched bases: 10. This CDR3 has 17 amino acids. Germline V lookup: CDR1 LNHDA, CDR2 SQIVND (reference sequence). The DNA for the CDR3 is TGTGCCAGTACCCGAGGACTAGCGGGAGTTCGGACCGGGGAGCTGTTTTTT. This sequence encodes CASTRGLAGVRTGELFF.

This chain links TRBV5-4 with TRBJ1-2; 11 nucleotides line up with TRBD1. The CDR3 covers 15 residues. CDR1 and CDR2 from the germline V gene are SGHNT and YYREEE (reference sequence). V trimming: 2 bases; J trimming: 4 bases; junction bases outside the gene matches: 4. CDR3 nucleotides: TGTGCCAGCAGCTTTCCGGGACAGGGGGGCTATGGCTACACCTTC. Encoded protein: CASSFPGQGGYGYTF.

The CDR3 DNA is TGTGCCAGTAGTATGGGTTACGAGCAGTACTTC. Its translation is CASSMGYEQYF. The genes are TRBV19 and TRBJ2-7; D is uncertain. The CDR3 extends over 11 amino acids. V lost 3 bases to trimming and J lost 4 bases, with 4 bases between them. The germline V gene encodes CDR1 LNHDA and CDR2 SQIVND (reference sequence).

This chain joins TRBV10-3 and TRBJ2-7; TRBD1 aligns across 8 bases. The CDR3 has 13 residues. Germline loops: CDR1 ENHRY, CDR2 SYGVKD. This chain's CDR3 is CACGQGQNYEQYF. The CDR3 DNA follows: TGTGCTTGCGGACAGGGACAGAATTACGAGCAGTACTTC.

This clone occurred once. The chain combines TRBV2 with TRBJ2-3; D perhaps matches TRBD2 (5 bases). This CDR3 is 15 amino acids long. V lost 2 bases and J 0 bases, leaving 9 bases between the germline ends. Per the germline V gene, CDR1 is SNHLY and CDR2 is FYNNEI. CDR3 in DNA: TGTGCCAGCAGTGAAATAGCGATGAGCACAGATACGCAGTATTTT. Translation gives CASSEIAMSTDTQYF.

This clone was observed once. This chain joins TRBV7-8 and TRBJ2-6; possible D gene TRBD2, 5 bases. The CDR3 length is 20 residues. CDR1 and CDR2 (germline): SGHVS, FQNEAQ. V lost 6 bases and J 0 bases, leaving 24 bases between the germline ends. CDR3 nucleotide sequence: TGTGCCAGCAGGACGGCGCAAGTTCGGACGGGGAGCTCTGGGGCCAACGTCCTGACTTTC. It is translated as CASRTAQVRTGSSGANVLTF.